This section outlines one T cell receptor (beta chain) sequence together with its context. Amplification used 60 Vbeta primers and 13 Jbeta primers. TCRdb keeps only in-frame clones here, not all; method: immunoSEQ multiplex PCR. In all, the sample yields around 150,000 clones. Germline assignment: CDR1 ENHRY and CDR2 SYGVKD. After removal of 5 bases from V and 10 bases from J, the junction contained 13 bases not matched to a gene. This CDR3 region has 15 residues. This record belongs to a study of cytomegalovirus exposure and HLA in healthy donors. Specimen: PBMCs. V gene TRBV10-3 combines with J gene TRBJ2-1; TRBD2 matches 8 bases. The TCR comes from a young man in good health and CMV-seronegative. This CDR3 reads CAISFSGGQSREQFF. The CDR3 bases are TGTGCCATCAGTTTTTCGGGAGGGCAGTCTCGCGAGCAGTTCTTC.